The clone carrying this T cell receptor beta chain was seen only a few times. Its antigen is undetermined. This sample is drawn from a study of T cell repertoires in cytomegalovirus infection. Background on the study: In the study, CMV epitopes included recently identified HLA-C-restricted and well-studied HLA-B-restricted ones. Based on public TCR beta signatures, there were indications of CMV infection and of a matching HLA type. General study points: There were carriers of CMV plus the relevant HLA, and cumulative public TCR beta family frequency identified them.

TCRdb recomputed calls from the reads with MiXCR, one row per CDR3 protein. This sample carries about 100,000 distinct CDR3 sequences, under 45% of them seen once, and the ten largest clones take 74%. Germline assignment: CDR1 MNHNY and CDR2 SVGAGI (reference sequence). V was shortened by 6 bases and J by 3 bases, with 14 bases between the two germline ends. The CDR3 runs 14 residues. The sample in question was CD8+ T cells from cultured PBMCs, obtained from culture after CMV antigen stimulation. The chain carries TRBV6-6 and TRBJ1-1, with D possibly matching TRBD1 (6 bases). The receptor's source is a human donor in good health (CMV status not recorded). Some clones in this sample may be carry-over from other donors' samples. The CDR3 DNA sequence: TGTGCCAGCAGCCACAGGGATCATGACACTGAAGCTTTCTTT. It specifies CASSHRDHDTEAFF.